This T cell receptor beta chain was recorded in a study of shared T cell receptors in the human thymus. After removal of 7 bases from V and 1 base from J, the junction contained 9 bases not matched to a gene. CDR1 and CDR2 from the germline V gene are LNHDA and SQIVND (reference sequence). CDR3 length equals 15 residues. Here immunoSEQ multiplex PCR was the method, and the copy in TCRdb shows in-frame clones only, minus some. The sample holds hundreds of thousands of clones, roughly 90% seen once. This sample also belongs to another study, concerning human thymus T cells.

Specimen: thymocytes. The chain couples TRBV19 to TRBJ1-1; 7 bases match TRBD1. The sequence derives from a boy under two years old with a congenital heart defect. The CDR3 DNA is TGTGCCAGTATCACAGAGGGGGCGGGGAACACTGAAGCTTTCTTT. It yields the protein CASITEGAGNTEAFF.